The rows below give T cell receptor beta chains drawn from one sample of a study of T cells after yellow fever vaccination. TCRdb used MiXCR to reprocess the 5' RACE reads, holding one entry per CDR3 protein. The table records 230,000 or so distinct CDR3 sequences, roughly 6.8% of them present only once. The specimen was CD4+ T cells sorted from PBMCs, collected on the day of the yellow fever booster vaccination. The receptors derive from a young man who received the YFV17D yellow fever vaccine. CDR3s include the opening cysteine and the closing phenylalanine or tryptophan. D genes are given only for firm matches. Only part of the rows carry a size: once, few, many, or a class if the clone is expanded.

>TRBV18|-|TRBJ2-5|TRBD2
CASSLGLAGVQETQYF
TGTGCCAGCTCTCTGGGACTAGCGGGAGTTCAAGAGACCCAGTACTTC
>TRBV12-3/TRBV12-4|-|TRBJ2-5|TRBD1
CASSLSRTGRETQYF
TGTGCCAGCAGTTTATCTAGGACAGGGAGGGAGACCCAGTACTTC
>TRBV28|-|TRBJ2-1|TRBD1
CASFKDRGGVNEQFF
TGTGCCAGCTTCAAGGACAGGGGAGGTGTAAATGAGCAGTTCTTC
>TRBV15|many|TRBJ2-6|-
CATSLAPLLTNVLTF
TGTGCCACCAGCCTAGCTCCCCTCTTAACCAACGTCCTGACTTTC
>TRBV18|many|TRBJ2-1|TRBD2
CASSRALAGVSYNEQFF
TGTGCCAGCTCTCGAGCACTAGCGGGAGTTTCCTACAATGAGCAGTTCTTC
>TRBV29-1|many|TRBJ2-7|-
CSVEVPEGGWYEQYF
TGCAGCGTTGAAGTACCGGAGGGTGGATGGTACGAGCAGTACTTC
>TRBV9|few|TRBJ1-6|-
CASSVSPSENSPLHF
TGTGCCAGCAGCGTAAGTCCCTCAGAGAATTCACCCCTCCACTTT
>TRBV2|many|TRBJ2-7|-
CASSEWTSGVRQYF
TGTGCCAGCAGCGAATGGACATCCGGCGTCCGGCAGTACTTC
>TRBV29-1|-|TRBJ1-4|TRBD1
CSVRQGEGEKLFF
TGCAGCGTTCGACAGGGAGAAGGGGAAAAACTGTTTTTT
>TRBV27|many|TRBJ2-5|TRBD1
CASSSTGVQSLQETQYF
TGTGCCAGCAGCTCGACAGGGGTACAGTCTTTACAAGAGACCCAGTACTTC
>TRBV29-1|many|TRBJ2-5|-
CSVSRNSRETQYF
TGCAGCGTCTCTCGGAATAGTCGGGAGACCCAGTACTTC
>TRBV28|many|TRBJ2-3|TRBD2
CASTSRRSLGLAGAWDTQYF
TGTGCCAGCACCAGCCGGCGGTCTCTCGGACTAGCGGGCGCCTGGGATACGCAGTATTTT
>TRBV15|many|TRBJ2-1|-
CATSLEGGPSYNEQFF
TGTGCCACCAGCCTAGAGGGCGGGCCTTCCTACAATGAGCAGTTCTTC
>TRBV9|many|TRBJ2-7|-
CASSVGVADVYEQYF
TGTGCCAGCAGCGTAGGCGTCGCGGACGTATACGAGCAGTACTTC
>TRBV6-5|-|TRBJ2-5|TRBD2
CASSYSGTSGRETQYF
TGTGCCAGCAGTTACTCCGGGACTAGCGGGAGAGAGACCCAGTACTTC
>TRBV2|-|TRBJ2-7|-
CASGFPLAASYEQYF
TGTGCCAGCGGGTTTCCCTTAGCGGCCTCCTACGAGCAGTACTTC
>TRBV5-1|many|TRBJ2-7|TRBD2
CASSSPGLVAEQYF
TGCGCCAGCAGCTCACCGGGACTAGTCGCCGAGCAGTACTTC
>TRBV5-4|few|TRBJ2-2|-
CASSYDRNTGELFF
TGTGCCAGCAGCTACGACAGGAACACCGGGGAGCTGTTTTTT
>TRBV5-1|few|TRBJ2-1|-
CASSLAESSYNEQFF
TGCGCCAGCAGCTTGGCGGAGTCCTCCTACAATGAGCAGTTCTTC
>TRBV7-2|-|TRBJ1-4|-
CASTPLGPGLNEKLFF
TGTGCCAGCACCCCTCTTGGTCCAGGCCTTAATGAAAAACTGTTTTTT
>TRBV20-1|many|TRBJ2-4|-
CSATRLGGNIQYF
TGCAGTGCTACTCGACTAGGAGGAAACATTCAGTACTTC
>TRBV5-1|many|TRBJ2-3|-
CASSKQGTDTQYF
TGCGCCAGCAGCAAACAGGGCACAGATACGCAGTATTTT
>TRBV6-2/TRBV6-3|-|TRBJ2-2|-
CASSYEGVGRSGELFF
TGTGCCAGCAGTTACGAAGGGGTAGGGAGGTCCGGGGAGCTGTTTTTT
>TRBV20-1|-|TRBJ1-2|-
CSARGGSFNYGYTF
TGCAGTGCTAGAGGTGGCAGCTTTAACTATGGCTACACCTTC
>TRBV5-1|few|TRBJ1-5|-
CASSADGNQPQHF
TGCGCCAGCAGCGCCGACGGGAATCAGCCCCAGCATTTT
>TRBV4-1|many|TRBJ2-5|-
CASSQESRGTQYF
TGCGCCAGCAGCCAAGAAAGCCGAGGGACCCAGTACTTC
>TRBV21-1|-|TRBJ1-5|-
CASSDGTGVSQPQHF
TGTGCCAGCAGCGATGGGACAGGGGTGAGTCAGCCCCAGCATTTT
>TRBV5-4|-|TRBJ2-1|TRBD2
CASSLGSVTSGRTEQFF
TGTGCCAGCAGCTTGGGAAGCGTGACTAGCGGGAGGACTGAGCAGTTCTTC
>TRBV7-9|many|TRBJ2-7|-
CASSLGQPTYEQYF
TGTGCCAGCAGCTTGGGACAACCAACCTACGAGCAGTACTTC
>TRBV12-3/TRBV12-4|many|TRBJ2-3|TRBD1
CASRDRNTDTQYF
TGTGCCAGTCGGGACAGGAACACAGATACGCAGTATTTT
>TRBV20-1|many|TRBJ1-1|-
CSAVAGGATNTEAFF
TGCAGTGCTGTCGCCGGGGGGGCTACGAACACTGAAGCTTTCTTT
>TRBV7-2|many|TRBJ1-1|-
CASSLGTVGGTEAFF
TGTGCCAGCAGCTTAGGGACAGTCGGCGGCACTGAAGCTTTCTTT
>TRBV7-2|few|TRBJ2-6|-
CASSMDRANVLTF
TGTGCCAGCAGCATGGACAGGGCCAACGTCCTGACTTTC
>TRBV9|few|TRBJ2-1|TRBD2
CASSEGTSGHYNEQFF
TGTGCCAGCAGCGAAGGGACTAGCGGACACTACAATGAGCAGTTCTTC
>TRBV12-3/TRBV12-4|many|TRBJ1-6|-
CASSFSRGPDGSPLHF
TGTGCCAGCAGTTTCAGTCGGGGACCGGACGGCTCACCCCTCCACTTT
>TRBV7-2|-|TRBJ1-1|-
CASSSLRRATEAFF
TGTGCCAGCAGCTCCCTACGGAGAGCCACTGAAGCTTTCTTT
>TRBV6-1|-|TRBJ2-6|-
CASSSSPSGANVLTF
TGTGCCAGCAGCTCCAGTCCGTCTGGGGCCAACGTCCTGACTTTC
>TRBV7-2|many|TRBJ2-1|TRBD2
CASSQTPSSGSYNEQFF
TGTGCCAGCAGCCAGACCCCCTCTAGCGGCTCCTACAATGAGCAGTTCTTC
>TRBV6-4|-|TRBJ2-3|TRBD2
CASSPSGGRDTQYF
TGTGCCAGCAGTCCCTCGGGGGGGCGCGATACGCAGTATTTT
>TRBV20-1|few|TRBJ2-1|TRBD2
CSASKASGNSYNEQFF
TGCAGTGCTAGTAAGGCTAGCGGGAACTCCTACAATGAGCAGTTCTTC
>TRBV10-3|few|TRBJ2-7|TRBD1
CATRRQGAYEQYF
TGTGCCACGCGACGACAGGGGGCTTACGAGCAGTACTTC
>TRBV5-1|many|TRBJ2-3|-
CASSLIPSDTQYF
TGCGCCAGCAGCTTGATACCCTCGGATACGCAGTATTTT
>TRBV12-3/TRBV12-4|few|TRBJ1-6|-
CASTGGGASNSPLHF
TGTGCCAGCACTGGGGGAGGGGCGTCCAATTCACCCCTCCACTTT
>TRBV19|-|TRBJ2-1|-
CASSIKVPPLSQFF
TGTGCCAGTAGTATCAAAGTACCCCCGCTGTCCCAGTTCTTC